Below, 15 T cell receptor beta chains from the same sample are listed, as sequenced in a study of cytomegalovirus exposure and HLA in healthy donors. Amplification used 60 Vbeta primers and 13 Jbeta primers. Only in-frame clones appear in the TCRdb table, and some are missing; sequencing was by immunoSEQ multiplex PCR. The sample carries some 150,000 clones, nearly 80% recorded once. The sequenced material came from PBMCs. These receptors were taken from a male donor in good health and CMV-seronegative.

In its sample, this clone was seen a few times. This chain uses TRBV30 with TRBJ2-5, with D perhaps TRBD1 (5 bases). The germline V gene encodes CDR1 GTSNPN and CDR2 SVGIG (reference sequence). The CDR3 length is 17 residues. Trimming removed 2 bases from V and 6 bases from J, with 25 bases in between. The CDR3 is CAWSRAGFRDIRQTQYF. CDR3 coding DNA: TGTGCCTGGAGTCGTGCCGGCTTCAGGGATATTCGGCAGACCCAGTACTTC.

The chain couples TRBV27 to TRBJ1-2; the D gene is possibly TRBD1 (5 bases). V was cut by 6 bases and J by 5 bases, with 10 bases left in between. Germline V gene lookup returns CDR1 MNHEY and CDR2 SMNVEV (reference sequence). The length of the CDR3 is 12 residues. CDR3 region: CASSRVGYGYTF. The CDR3 nucleotides are TGTGCCAGCAGCAGGGTAGGGTATGGCTACACCTTC.

As regards this clone: This specimen includes other DNA sequences encoding the same CDR3. The chain combines TRBV2 with TRBJ2-2; TRBD2 matches at 9 bases. The germline V gene encodes CDR1 SNHLY and CDR2 FYNNEI. CDR3 length: 15 amino acids. V shed 8 bases and J 4 bases; nucleotides not matched to a gene: 8. CDR3 sequence (DNA): TGTGCCAGCGGCGGGGCGGGGGGGCCCACCGGGGAGCTGTTTTTT. Translating it yields CASGGAGGPTGELFF.

The CDR3 sequence is CSGGQAGYGYTF. The CDR3, as DNA: TGCAGCGGCGGACAGGCTGGCTATGGCTACACCTTC. The rearrangement uses TRBV29-1 and TRBJ1-2; 7 bases map to TRBD1. CDR1 is SQVTM, CDR2 ANQGSEA, per germline. CDR3 length: 12 amino acids. V dropped 7 bases and J dropped 4; count of bases not matched to a gene: 6.

This chain connects TRBV9 to TRBJ2-7, with 8 bases lining up with TRBD1. V shed 4 bases, J shed 3 bases, and the junction held 3 bases outside the gene matches. Germline-derived CDR1 and CDR2 are SGDLS and YYNGEE. The length of the CDR3 is 13 residues. CDR3 loop: CASSLTGGYEQYF. CDR3 sequence (DNA): TGTGCCAGCAGCTTAACAGGGGGCTACGAGCAGTACTTC.

The rearrangement uses TRBV7-2 and TRBJ1-1, with a possible D match to TRBD1 (6 bases). The CDR3 has 14 amino acids. Trimming stripped 3 bases from V and 2 bases from J, with 10 bases between. CDR1 is SGHTA and CDR2 is FQGNSA in the germline V gene. The CDR3 here is CASSFGRGNTEAFF. The CDR3 DNA sequence: TGTGCCAGCAGCTTTGGCAGGGGAAACACTGAAGCTTTCTTT.

A few counts support this clone. V usage is TRBV5-4 and J usage is TRBJ1-1, with 8 bases identical to TRBD1. Germline V gene lookup returns CDR1 SGHNT and CDR2 YYREEE (reference sequence). The trim removed 4 bases at V and 5 bases at J, leaving 10 bases unmatched. This CDR3 contains 15 residues. Here the CDR3 DNA reads TGTGCCAGCAGCATAGACAGGGGATCGGGGACTGAAGCTTTCTTT. This sequence encodes CASSIDRGSGTEAFF.

J is TRBJ2-7 and V is TRBV18, with a weak D call TRBD2 (6 bases). Germline CDR1 is KGHSH and CDR2 is LQKENI. The CDR3 has 12 residues. V lost 2 bases and J 7 bases, leaving 9 bases between the germline ends. The CDR3 bases are TGTGCCAGCTCACCATTCGGAGGGGAGCAGTACTTC. As protein: CASSPFGGEQYF.

The chain links TRBV7-2 to TRBJ2-5, with 14 bases identical to TRBD2. The CDR3 runs 16 residues. Germline loops: CDR1 SGHTA, CDR2 FQGNSA. Trimming at V came to 5 bases and at J to 5 bases, leaving 7 bases not matched to a gene. CDR3 in DNA: TGTGCCAGCAGCCCCCGACTAGCGGGGGGGCATGAGACCCAGTACTTC. Translating it yields CASSPRLAGGHETQYF.

J is TRBJ1-2 and V is TRBV2; D not resolved. Germline CDR1 reads SNHLY; CDR2 reads FYNNEI. This CDR3 is built from 14 residues. With 1 base removed from V and 8 bases from J, the gap between germline ends came to 14 bases. As DNA, the CDR3 is TGTGCCAGCAGTGAAGGTGGGAGTCCTTGGGGCTACACCTTC. It encodes CASSEGGSPWGYTF.

The chain employs TRBV6-1 and TRBJ2-2; D is undetermined. V gave up 10 bases and J gave up 3 bases, with 6 bases separating them. The CDR3 is 11 amino acids. The V gene's germline CDR1 is MNHNS and CDR2 SASEGT. CDR3 DNA sequence: TGTGCCATCACGGACACCGGGGAGCTGTTTTTT. Its protein product is CAITDTGELFF.

The chain carries TRBV27 and TRBJ1-2; the D is unclear. V dropped 6 bases and J dropped 4 bases, with 12 bases sitting between them. CDR1 is MNHEY and CDR2 is SMNVEV in the germline V gene (reference sequence). CDR3 size: 13 residues. The DNA of the CDR3 is TGTGCCAGCAGGCCCGGACGGGGCTATGGCTACACCTTC. Protein product: CASRPGRGYGYTF.

The V gene is TRBV5-1, the J gene TRBJ2-5; D remains unclear. The J call is doubtful: the DNA matches TRBJ2-7 better. The germline CDR1 and CDR2 sequences are SGHRS and YFSETQ. CDR3 size: 11 residues. For the CDR3, the DNA is TGCGCCAGCAGCGCCAACTACGAGCAGTACTTC. Its translation is CASSANYEQYF.

This chain links TRBV29-1 with TRBJ2-1; TRBD2 aligns across 7 bases. The CDR3 has 13 amino acids. J lost 7 bases, V lost 6 bases, and 9 bases had no gene match. Germline V gives CDR1 SQVTM, CDR2 ANQGSEA. The chain's CDR3 is CSVSTGTTNEQFF. CDR3 coding DNA: TGCAGCGTCTCCACCGGGACTACGAATGAGCAGTTCTTC.

V usage is TRBV5-4 and J usage is TRBJ2-5, with a possible D match to TRBD2 (6 bases). The CDR3 runs 14 residues. Germline CDR1 and CDR2: SGHNT and YYREEE (reference sequence). V shed 4 bases and J shed 0 bases, with 10 bases lying between them. CDR3 loop: CASSPGTDQETQYF. CDR3 nucleotide sequence: TGTGCCAGCAGCCCCGGGACTGACCAAGAGACCCAGTACTTC.